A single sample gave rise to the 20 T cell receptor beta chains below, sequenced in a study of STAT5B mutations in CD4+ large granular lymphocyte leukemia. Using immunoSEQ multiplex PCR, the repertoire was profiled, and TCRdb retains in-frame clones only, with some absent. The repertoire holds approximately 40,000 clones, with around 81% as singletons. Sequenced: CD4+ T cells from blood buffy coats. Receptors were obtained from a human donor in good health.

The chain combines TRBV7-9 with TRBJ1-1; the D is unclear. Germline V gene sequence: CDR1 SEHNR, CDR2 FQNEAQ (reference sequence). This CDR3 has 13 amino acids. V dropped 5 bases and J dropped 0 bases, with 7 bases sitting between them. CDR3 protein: CASSPNLNTEAFF. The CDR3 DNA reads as TGTGCCAGCAGCCCGAATTTGAACACTGAAGCTTTCTTT.

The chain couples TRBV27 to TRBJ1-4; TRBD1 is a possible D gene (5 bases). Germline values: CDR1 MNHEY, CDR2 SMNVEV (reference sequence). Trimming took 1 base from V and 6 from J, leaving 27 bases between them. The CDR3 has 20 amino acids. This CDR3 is CASSLWGLDRPRGLDEKLFF. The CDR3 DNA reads TGTGCCAGCAGTTTATGGGGCTTAGACAGACCTCGCGGGTTGGATGAAAAACTGTTTTTT. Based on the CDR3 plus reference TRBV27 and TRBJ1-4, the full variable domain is EAQVTQNPRYLITVTGKKLTVTCSQNMNHEYMSWYRQDPGLGLRQIYYSMNVEVTDKGDVPEGYKVSRKEKRNFPLILESPSPNQTSLYFCASSLWGLDRPRGLDEKLFFGSGTQLSVL.

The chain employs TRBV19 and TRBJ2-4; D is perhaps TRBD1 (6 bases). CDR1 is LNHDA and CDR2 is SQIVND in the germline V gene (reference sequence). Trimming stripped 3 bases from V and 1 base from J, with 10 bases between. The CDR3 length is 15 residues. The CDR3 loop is CASSIPQGAKNIQYF. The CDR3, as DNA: TGTGCCAGTAGTATCCCTCAGGGGGCCAAAAACATTCAGTACTTC.

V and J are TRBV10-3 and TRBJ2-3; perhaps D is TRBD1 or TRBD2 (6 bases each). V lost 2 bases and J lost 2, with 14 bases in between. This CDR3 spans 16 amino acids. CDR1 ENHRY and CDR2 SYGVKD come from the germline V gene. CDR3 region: CAISEPGGYFTDTQYF. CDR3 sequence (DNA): TGTGCCATCAGTGAGCCCGGGGGCTACTTCACAGATACGCAGTATTTT.

The DNA of the CDR3 is TGTGCCAGCAGTTCTTGGACCAACCAAGAGACCCAGTACTTC. It translates to CASSSWTNQETQYF. V is TRBV7-9 and J is TRBJ2-5; D unclear. The V end was cut by 6 bases, the J end by 0 bases, with 11 bases between. The germline V gene encodes CDR1 SEHNR and CDR2 FQNEAQ (reference sequence). This CDR3 has 14 residues.

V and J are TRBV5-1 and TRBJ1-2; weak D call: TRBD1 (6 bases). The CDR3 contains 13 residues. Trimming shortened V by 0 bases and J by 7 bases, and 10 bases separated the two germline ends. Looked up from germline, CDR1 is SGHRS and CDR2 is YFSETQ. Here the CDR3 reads CASSLEQGGGYTF. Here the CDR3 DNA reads TGCGCCAGCAGCTTGGAACAGGGAGGTGGCTACACCTTC.

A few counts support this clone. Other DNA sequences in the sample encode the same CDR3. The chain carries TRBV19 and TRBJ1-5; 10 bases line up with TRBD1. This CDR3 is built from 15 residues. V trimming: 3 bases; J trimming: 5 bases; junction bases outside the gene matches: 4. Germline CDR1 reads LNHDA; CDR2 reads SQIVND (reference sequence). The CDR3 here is CASSILTGGHQPQHF. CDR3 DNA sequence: TGTGCCAGTAGTATCCTGACAGGGGGCCATCAGCCCCAGCATTTT.

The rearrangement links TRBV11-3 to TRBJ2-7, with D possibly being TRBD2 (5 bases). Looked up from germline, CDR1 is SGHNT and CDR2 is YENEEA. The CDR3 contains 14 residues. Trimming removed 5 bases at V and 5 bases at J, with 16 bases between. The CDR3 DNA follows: TGTGCCAGCAGCGACGACCGCCCTAGCCACGAGCAGTACTTC. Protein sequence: CASSDDRPSHEQYF.

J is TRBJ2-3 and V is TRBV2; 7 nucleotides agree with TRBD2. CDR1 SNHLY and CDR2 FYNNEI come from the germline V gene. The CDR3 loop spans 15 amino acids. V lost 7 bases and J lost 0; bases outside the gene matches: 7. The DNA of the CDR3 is TGTGCCAGCAATATACTAGCGCCTAGCACAGATACGCAGTATTTT. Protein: CASNILAPSTDTQYF.

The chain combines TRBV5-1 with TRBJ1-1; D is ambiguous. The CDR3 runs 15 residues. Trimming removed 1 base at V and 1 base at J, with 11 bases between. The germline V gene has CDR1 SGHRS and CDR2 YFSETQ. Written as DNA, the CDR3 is TGCGCCAGCAGCTTGTTCGGGGAGAAGAACACTGAAGCTTTCTTT. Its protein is CASSLFGEKNTEAFF.

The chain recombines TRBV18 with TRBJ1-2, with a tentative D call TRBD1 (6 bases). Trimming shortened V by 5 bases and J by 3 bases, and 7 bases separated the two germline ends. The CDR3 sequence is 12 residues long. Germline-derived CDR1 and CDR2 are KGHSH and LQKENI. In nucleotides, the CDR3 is TGTGCCAGCTCAAACAGGGACTATGGCTACACCTTC. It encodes CASSNRDYGYTF.

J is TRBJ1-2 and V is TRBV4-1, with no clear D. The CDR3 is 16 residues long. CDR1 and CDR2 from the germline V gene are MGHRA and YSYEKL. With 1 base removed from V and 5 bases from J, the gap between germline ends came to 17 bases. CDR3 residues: CASSQGTTRRVYGYTF. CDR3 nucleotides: TGCGCCAGCAGCCAAGGCACGACCCGGCGGGTGTATGGCTACACCTTC.

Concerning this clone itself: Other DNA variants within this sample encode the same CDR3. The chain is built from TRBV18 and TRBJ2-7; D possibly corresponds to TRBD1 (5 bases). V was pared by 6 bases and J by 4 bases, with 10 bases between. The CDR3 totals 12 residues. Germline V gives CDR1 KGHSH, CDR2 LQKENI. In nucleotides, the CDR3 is TGTGCCAGCTCGCTCGACAGATACGAGCAGTACTTC. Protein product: CASSLDRYEQYF.

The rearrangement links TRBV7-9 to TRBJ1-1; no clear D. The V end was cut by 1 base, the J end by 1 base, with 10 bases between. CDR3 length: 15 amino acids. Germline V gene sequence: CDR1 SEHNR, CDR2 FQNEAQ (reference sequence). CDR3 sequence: CASSLEPAGNTEAFF. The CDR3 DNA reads TGTGCCAGCAGCTTAGAACCAGCCGGGAACACTGAAGCTTTCTTT.

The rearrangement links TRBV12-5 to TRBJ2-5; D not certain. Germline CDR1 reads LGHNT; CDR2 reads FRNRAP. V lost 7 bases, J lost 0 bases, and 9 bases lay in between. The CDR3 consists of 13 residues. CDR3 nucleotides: TGTGCTAGTGCCAAGACAAACCAAGAGACCCAGTACTTC. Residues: CASAKTNQETQYF.

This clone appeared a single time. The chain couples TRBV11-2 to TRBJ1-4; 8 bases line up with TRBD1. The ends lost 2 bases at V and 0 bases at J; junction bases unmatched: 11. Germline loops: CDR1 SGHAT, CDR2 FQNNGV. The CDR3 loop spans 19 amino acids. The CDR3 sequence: CASSLSTRDRRPTNEKLFF. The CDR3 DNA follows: TGTGCCAGCAGCTTATCTACCCGGGACAGGAGACCAACTAATGAAAAACTGTTTTTT.

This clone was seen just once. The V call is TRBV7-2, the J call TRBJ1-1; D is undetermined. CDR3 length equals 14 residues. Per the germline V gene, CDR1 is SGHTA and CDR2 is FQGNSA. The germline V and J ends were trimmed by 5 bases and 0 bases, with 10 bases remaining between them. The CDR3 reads CASSPSRMNTEAFF. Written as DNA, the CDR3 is TGTGCCAGCAGCCCAAGTAGGATGAACACTGAAGCTTTCTTT.

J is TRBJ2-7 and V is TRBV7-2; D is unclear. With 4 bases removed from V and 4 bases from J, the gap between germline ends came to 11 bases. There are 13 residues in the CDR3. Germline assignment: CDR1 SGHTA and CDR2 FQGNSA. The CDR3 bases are TGTGCCAGCAGCTCGGACCCCGGGTACGAGCAGTACTTC. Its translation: CASSSDPGYEQYF.

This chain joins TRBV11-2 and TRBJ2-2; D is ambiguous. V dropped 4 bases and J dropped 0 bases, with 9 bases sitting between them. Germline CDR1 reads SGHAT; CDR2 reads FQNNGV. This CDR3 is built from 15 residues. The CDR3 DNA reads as TGTGCCAGCAGCTACCGGACGGCGAACACCGGGGAGCTGTTTTTT. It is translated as CASSYRTANTGELFF.

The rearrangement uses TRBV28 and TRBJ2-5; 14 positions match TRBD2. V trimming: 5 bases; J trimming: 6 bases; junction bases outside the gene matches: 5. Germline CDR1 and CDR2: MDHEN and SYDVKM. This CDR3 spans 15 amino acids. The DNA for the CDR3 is TGTGCCAGCAGTCCTGGGACTAGCGGGGGAAAGACCCAGTACTTC. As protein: CASSPGTSGGKTQYF.